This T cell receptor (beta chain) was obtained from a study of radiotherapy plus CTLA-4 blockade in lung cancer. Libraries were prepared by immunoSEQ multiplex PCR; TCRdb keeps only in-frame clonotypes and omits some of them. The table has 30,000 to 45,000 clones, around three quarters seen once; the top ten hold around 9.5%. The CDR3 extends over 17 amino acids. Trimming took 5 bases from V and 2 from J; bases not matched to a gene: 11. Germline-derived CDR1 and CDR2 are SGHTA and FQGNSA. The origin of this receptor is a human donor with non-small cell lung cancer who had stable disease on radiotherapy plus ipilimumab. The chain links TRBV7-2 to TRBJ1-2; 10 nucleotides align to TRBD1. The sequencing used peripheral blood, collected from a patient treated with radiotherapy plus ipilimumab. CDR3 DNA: TGTGCCAGCAGCCCGAACACCGGGACAGGGGCGAACTATGGCTACACCTTC. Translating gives CASSPNTGTGANYGYTF.